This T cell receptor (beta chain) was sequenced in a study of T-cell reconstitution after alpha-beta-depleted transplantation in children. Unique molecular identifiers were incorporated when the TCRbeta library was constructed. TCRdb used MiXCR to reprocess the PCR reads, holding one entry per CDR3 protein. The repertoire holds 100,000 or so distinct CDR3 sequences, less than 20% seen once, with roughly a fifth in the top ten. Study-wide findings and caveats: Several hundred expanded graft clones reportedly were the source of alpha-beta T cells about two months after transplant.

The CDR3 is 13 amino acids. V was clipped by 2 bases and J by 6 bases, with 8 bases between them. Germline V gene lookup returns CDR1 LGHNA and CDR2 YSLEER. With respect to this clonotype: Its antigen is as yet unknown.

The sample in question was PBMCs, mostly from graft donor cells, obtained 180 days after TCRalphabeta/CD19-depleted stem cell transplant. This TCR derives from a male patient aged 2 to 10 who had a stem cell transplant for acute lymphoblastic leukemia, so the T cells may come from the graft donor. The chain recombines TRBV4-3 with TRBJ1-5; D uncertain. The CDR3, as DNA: TGCGCCAGCAGCCAAAACACGGTTCAGCCCCAGCATTTT. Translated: CASSQNTVQPQHF.